These T cell receptor beta chains were read from a single sample in a study of blood T cell repertoires in COVID-19. TCRdb's copy holds only in-frame clones and misses some; the assay was immunoSEQ multiplex PCR. The data hold under 250,000 clones, with around 80% observed a single time. The sample consisted of peripheral blood. These receptors all stem from a human donor in a cohort sampled during active COVID-19. The conserved cysteine and the conserved F or W are not part of the CDR3 here. The order of the fields is J gene, D gene, V gene, CDR3 protein. D genes are given only for firm matches.

>TRBJ2-1|-|TRBV11-3
ASSSLGVGNEQF
>TRBJ2-5|-|TRBV4-1
ASSQVRETQY
>TRBJ2-1|-|TRBV11-3
ASSLAGGGDEQF
>TRBJ1-1|-|TRBV19
ASSPSPPEAF
>TRBJ1-5|-|TRBV7-2
ASSLDRGSNQPQH
>TRBJ1-1|-|TRBV5-1
ASQGQAGTEAF
>TRBJ2-7|TRBD1|TRBV11-2
ASSLDRGHYEQY
>TRBJ1-3|-|TRBV9
ASRGGRS
>TRBJ2-1|TRBD2|TRBV5-1
ASSLGGTSGNNEQF
>TRBJ2-2|TRBD2|TRBV30
AWTLRGGPGELF
>TRBJ1-2|-|TRBV27
ASGRSNYGYT
>TRBJ1-2|-|TRBV29-1
SVEVTQGGGYT
>TRBJ1-3|-|TRBV9
ASSDTVIYDTIY
>TRBJ1-5|-|TRBV10-3
AIRGGNGPEEPQH
>TRBJ1-4|TRBD1|TRBV7-2
ASSLGGTGAEKLF
>TRBJ2-7|TRBD1|TRBV2
ASRKKTGASSYEQY
>TRBJ2-7|-|TRBV19
ASSPLAANVYEQY
>TRBJ1-2|-|TRBV19
ASSPGTPEYGYT
>TRBJ2-5|-|TRBV6-5
ASILDEGAQETQY
>TRBJ1-6|-|TRBV4-1
ASSQDLEGSSYNSPLH
>TRBJ2-1|TRBD2|TRBV5-1
ASSLVSQLALNEQF
>TRBJ1-3|-|TRBV19
ASRSAGAASGNTIY
>TRBJ2-5|-|TRBV19
ASRGTGLETQY
>TRBJ2-3|TRBD1|TRBV19
ASTYTGTGVLHTQY
>TRBJ1-5|-|TRBV29-1
SVEGGNSNQPQH
>TRBJ2-3|-|TRBV6-5
ASSLFTDTQY
>TRBJ2-5|-|TRBV5-1
ASSPSIRETQY
>TRBJ1-1|-|TRBV28
ASGGERYTEAF
>TRBJ1-5|TRBD1|TRBV6-6
ASIPQGRGSDQPQH
>TRBJ2-7|-|TRBV28
ASSFRRDSDEQY
>TRBJ2-7|TRBD1|TRBV24-1
ATSDPNFDRGNLNEQY
>TRBJ2-5|-|TRBV30
AWSRGIQETQY
>TRBJ2-5|-|TRBV28
ASSFGGVQETQY
>TRBJ2-1|TRBD1|TRBV29-1
SVELGTGGIGQF
>TRBJ2-1|TRBD2|TRBV27
ASTWGVAGDNEQF
>TRBJ2-6|-|TRBV9
ASSVEGAGANVLT
>TRBJ1-4|TRBD1|TRBV27
ASSPRGRANEKLF
>TRBJ2-7|-|TRBV15
ATSRESLVGEQY
>TRBJ1-3|TRBD1|TRBV4-3
ASSPGTGEVGNTIY
>TRBJ1-2|-|TRBV2
ASSEARTVGGYT
>TRBJ2-7|TRBD1|TRBV5-3
ARSLVQTGSYEQY
>TRBJ2-7|TRBD1|TRBV28
ASSPSGTGLWEQY
>TRBJ1-2|TRBD1|TRBV19
ASTQRGQGF
>TRBJ2-7|-|TRBV9
ASSYRDSYYEQY